The clone carrying this T cell receptor (beta chain) was found a few times. Antigen: not known. CDR1 and CDR2 (germline): LNHNV, YYDKDF (reference sequence). V lost 8 bases and J lost 0, with 14 bases in between. The CDR3 contains 16 residues. The authors sorted CD4+ and CD8+ T cells from PBMCs. This entry belongs to a study of CD8+ T cells in alopecia areata. Study as a whole: Treatment of the treated patients consisted of oral tofacitinib, 5 to 10 mg twice daily. Study-wide findings and caveats: Compared with normal scalp, lesional scalp had higher clonality and more expanded CD8+ clones.

The authors extracted RNA and reverse transcribed it into cDNA as the sequencing template. Data came from immunoSEQ multiplex PCR; TCRdb stores just in-frame clones and leaves some out. The table includes about 180,000 clones, roughly 60% detected once. The sample in question was CD4+ T cells sorted from blood, obtained at week 0. The TCR comes from a human donor with alopecia areata. The V gene is TRBV15, the J gene TRBJ2-6; D possibly corresponds to TRBD1 (6 bases). CDR3 region: CATEADSFSGANVLTF. The CDR3 region has the DNA TGTGCCACCGAAGCGGACAGCTTCTCTGGGGCCAACGTCCTGACTTTC. The full variable domain, in which reference TRBV15 and TRBJ2-6 provide the parts outside the CDR3, is DAMVIQNPRYQVTQFGKPVTLSCSQTLNHNVMYWYQQKSSQAPKLLFHYYDKDFNNEADTPDNFQSRRPNTSFCFLDIRSPGLGDTAMYLCATEADSFSGANVLTFGAGSRLTVL.